Following are 3 T cell receptor beta chains from one sample sequenced in a study of blood T cell repertoires in COVID-19. TCRdb's table, derived via immunoSEQ multiplex PCR, lists solely in-frame clones and lacks some. The table lists around 80,000 clones, over 80% of them singletons. The sample taken for sequencing was peripheral blood. The receptors derive from a human donor in a cohort sampled during active COVID-19.

This chain uses TRBV6-5 with TRBJ1-2, with D unclear. V was shortened by 8 bases and J by 1 base, with 11 bases between the two germline ends. This CDR3 is 13 amino acids long. Germline loops: CDR1 MNHEY, CDR2 SVGAGI. DNA for the CDR3: TGTGCCAGCGCCGGGTTTGTTAACTATGGCTACACCTTC. This sequence encodes CASAGFVNYGYTF.

The V call is TRBV5-6, the J call TRBJ2-3; D may be TRBD1 (6 bases). The CDR3 is 14 residues long. In germline, CDR1 is SGHDT, CDR2 YYEEEE. The germline V and J ends were trimmed by 4 bases and 6 bases, with 15 bases remaining between them. CDR3 loop: CASSPQGKGDTQYF. Here the CDR3 DNA reads TGTGCCAGCAGCCCTCAGGGGAAGGGGGATACGCAGTATTTT.

This chain connects TRBV19 to TRBJ1-4, with D uncertain. Between the trimmed V and J ends, which lost 5 bases and 5 bases, there was a span of 9 bases. The V gene's germline CDR1 is LNHDA and CDR2 SQIVND (reference sequence). CDR3 length: 13 amino acids. DNA of the CDR3: TGTGCCAGTAGTCAATTGAGGAATGAAAAACTGTTTTTT. This gives the protein CASSQLRNEKLFF.